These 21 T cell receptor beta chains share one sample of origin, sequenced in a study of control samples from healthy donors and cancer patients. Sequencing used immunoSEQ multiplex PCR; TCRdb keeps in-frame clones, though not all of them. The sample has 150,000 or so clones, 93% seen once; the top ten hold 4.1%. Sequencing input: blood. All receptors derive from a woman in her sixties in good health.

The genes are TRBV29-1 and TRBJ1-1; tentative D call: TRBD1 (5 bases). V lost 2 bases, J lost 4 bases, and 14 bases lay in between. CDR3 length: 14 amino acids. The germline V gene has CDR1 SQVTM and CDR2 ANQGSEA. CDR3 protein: CSVERGLRGTEAFF. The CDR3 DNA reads TGCAGCGTTGAAAGGGGTTTGAGAGGCACTGAAGCTTTCTTT.

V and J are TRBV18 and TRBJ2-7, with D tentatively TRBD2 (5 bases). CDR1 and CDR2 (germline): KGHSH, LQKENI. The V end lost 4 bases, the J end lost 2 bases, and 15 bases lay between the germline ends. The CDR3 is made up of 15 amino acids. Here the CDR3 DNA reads TGTGCCAGCTCACACAGCGGTACCGCCCCCTACGAGCAGTACTTC. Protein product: CASSHSGTAPYEQYF.

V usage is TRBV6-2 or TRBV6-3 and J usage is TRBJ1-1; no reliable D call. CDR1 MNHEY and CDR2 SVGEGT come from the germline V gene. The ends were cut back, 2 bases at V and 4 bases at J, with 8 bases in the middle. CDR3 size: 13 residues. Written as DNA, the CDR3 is TGTGCCAGCAGTTACCTGCGGGGCACTGAAGCTTTCTTT. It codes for CASSYLRGTEAFF.

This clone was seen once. The CDR3 coding sequence is TGTGCCAGCAGCTTAATGGGGGAAAATGAGCAGTTCTTC. It yields the protein CASSLMGENEQFF. The rearrangement joins TRBV7-9 to TRBJ2-1; D is tentatively TRBD1 or TRBD2 (5 bases each). CDR3 size: 13 residues. Germline V gene lookup returns CDR1 SEHNR and CDR2 FQNEAQ (reference sequence). V gave up 2 bases and J gave up 7 bases, with 9 bases separating them.

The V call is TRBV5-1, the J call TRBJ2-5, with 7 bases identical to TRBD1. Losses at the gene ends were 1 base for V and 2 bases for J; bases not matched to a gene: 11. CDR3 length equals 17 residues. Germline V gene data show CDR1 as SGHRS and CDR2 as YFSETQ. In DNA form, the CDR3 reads TGCGCCAGCAGCTTGTTACCGCCGGGACAGCCTCAAGAGACCCAGTACTTC. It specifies CASSLLPPGQPQETQYF.

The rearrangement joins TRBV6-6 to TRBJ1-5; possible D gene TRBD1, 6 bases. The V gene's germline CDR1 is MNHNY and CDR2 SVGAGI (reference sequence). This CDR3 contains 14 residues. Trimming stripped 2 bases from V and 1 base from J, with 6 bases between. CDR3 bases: TGTGCCAGCAGTTACGGACAGAGCAATCAGCCCCAGCATTTT. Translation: CASSYGQSNQPQHF.

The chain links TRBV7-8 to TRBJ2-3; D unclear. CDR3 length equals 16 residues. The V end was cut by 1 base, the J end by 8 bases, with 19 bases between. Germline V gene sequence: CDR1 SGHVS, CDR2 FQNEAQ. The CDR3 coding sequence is TGTGCCAGCAGCTTAGGGCGAGTCCAGACTTGGTCTACGCAGTATTTT. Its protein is CASSLGRVQTWSTQYF.

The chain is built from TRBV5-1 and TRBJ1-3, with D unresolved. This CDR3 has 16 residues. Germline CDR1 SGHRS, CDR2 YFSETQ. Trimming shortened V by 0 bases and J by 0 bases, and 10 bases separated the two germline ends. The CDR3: CASSLDGSGSGNTIYF. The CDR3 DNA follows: TGCGCCAGCAGCTTGGACGGCTCAGGCTCTGGAAACACCATATATTTT.

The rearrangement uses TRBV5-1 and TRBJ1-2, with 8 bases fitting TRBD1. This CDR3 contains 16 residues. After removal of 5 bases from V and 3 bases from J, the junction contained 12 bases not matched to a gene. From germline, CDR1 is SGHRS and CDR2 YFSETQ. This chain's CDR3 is CASRPYIRGQDYGYTF. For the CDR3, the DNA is TGCGCCAGCAGACCATACATCAGGGGGCAAGACTATGGCTACACCTTC. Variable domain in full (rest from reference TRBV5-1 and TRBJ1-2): KAGVTQTPRYLIKTRGQQVTLSCSPISGHRSVSWYQQTPGQGLQFLFEYFSETQRNKGNFPGRFSGRQFSNSRSEMNVSTLELGDSALYLCASRPYIRGQDYGYTFGSGTRLTVV.

The CDR3: CASGSGLPGADTQYF. The DNA of the CDR3 is TGTGCTAGTGGTTCGGGATTACCGGGAGCGGATACGCAGTATTTT. The V gene is TRBV12-5, the J gene TRBJ2-3; weak D call: TRBD2 (6 bases). This CDR3 is built from 15 residues. CDR1 and CDR2 from the germline V gene are LGHNT and FRNRAP. The ends were cut back, 4 bases at V and 6 bases at J, with 17 bases in the middle. The whole variable domain, remainder taken from reference TRBV12-5 and TRBJ2-3, is DARVTQTPRHKVTEMGQEVTMRCQPILGHNTVFWYRQTMMQGLELLAYFRNRAPLDDSGMPKDRFSAEMPDATLATLKIQPSEPRDSAVYFCASGSGLPGADTQYFGPGTRLTVL.

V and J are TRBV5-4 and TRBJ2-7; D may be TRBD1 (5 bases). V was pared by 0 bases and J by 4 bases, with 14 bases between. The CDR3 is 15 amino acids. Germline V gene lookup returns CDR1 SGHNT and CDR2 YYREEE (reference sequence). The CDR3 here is CASSLGTTIQYEQYF. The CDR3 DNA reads TGTGCCAGCAGCTTGGGGACAACTATTCAGTACGAGCAGTACTTC.

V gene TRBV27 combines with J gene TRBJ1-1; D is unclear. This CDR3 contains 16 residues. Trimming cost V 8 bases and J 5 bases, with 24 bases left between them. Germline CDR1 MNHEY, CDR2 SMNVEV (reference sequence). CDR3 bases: TGTGCCAGCTACCAGATAGGGAGGCTAGGAGGGACTGAAGCTTTCTTT. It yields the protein CASYQIGRLGGTEAFF.

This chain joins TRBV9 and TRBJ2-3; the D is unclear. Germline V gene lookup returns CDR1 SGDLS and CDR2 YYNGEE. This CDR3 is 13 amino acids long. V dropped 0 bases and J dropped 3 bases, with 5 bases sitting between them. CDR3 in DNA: TGTGCCAGCAGCGTAGTGTGGACAGATACGCAGTATTTT. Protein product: CASSVVWTDTQYF.

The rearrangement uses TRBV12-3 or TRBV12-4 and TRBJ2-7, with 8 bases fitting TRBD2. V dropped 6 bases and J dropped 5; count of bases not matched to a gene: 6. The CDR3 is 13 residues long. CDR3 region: CASSIAGLDEQYF. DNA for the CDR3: TGTGCCAGCAGCATAGCGGGGTTGGACGAGCAGTACTTC.

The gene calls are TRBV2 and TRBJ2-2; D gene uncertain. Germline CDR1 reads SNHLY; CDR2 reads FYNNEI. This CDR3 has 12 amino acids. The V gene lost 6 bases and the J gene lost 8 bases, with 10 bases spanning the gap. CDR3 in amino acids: CASRRASGELFF. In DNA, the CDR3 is TGTGCCAGCAGACGGGCCTCGGGGGAGCTGTTTTTT.

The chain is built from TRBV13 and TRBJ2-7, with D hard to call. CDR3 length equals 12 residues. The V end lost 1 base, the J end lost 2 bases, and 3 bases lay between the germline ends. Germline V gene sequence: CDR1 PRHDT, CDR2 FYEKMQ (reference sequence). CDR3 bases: TGTGCCAGCAGCTTAGAGGCCTACGAGCAGTACTTC. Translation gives CASSLEAYEQYF. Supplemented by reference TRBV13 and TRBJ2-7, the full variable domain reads AAGVIQSPRHLIKEKRETATLKCYPIPRHDTVYWYQQGPGQDPQFLISFYEKMQSDKGSIPDRFSAQQFSDYHSELNMSSLELGDSALYFCASSLEAYEQYFGPGTRLTVT.

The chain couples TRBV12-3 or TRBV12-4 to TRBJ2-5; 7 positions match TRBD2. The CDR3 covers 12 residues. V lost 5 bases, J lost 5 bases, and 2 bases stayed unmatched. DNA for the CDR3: TGTGCCAGCAGTCAGGGAGGGGAGACCCAGTACTTC. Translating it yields CASSQGGETQYF.

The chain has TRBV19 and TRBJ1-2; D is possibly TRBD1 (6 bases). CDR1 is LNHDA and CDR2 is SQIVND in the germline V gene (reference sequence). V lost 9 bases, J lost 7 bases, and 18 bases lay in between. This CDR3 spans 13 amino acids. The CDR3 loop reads CASSRGYVAGYTF. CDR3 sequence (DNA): TGTGCCAGCAGCAGGGGATACGTCGCTGGCTACACCTTC.

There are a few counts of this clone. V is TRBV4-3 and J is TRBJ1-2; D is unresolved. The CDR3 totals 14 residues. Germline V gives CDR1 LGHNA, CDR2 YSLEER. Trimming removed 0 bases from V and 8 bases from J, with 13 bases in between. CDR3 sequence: CASSQDLKGFGYTF. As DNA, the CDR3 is TGCGCCAGCAGCCAAGATTTAAAAGGGTTCGGCTACACCTTC.

CDR3 amino acids: CASSIQYSGNTIYF. The CDR3 bases are TGTGCCAGTAGTATACAGTACTCTGGAAACACCATATATTTT. V usage is TRBV19 and J usage is TRBJ1-3; D not resolved. V was trimmed by 2 bases and J by 0 bases, leaving 5 bases between them. In germline, CDR1 is LNHDA, CDR2 SQIVND (reference sequence). The CDR3 length is 14 residues.

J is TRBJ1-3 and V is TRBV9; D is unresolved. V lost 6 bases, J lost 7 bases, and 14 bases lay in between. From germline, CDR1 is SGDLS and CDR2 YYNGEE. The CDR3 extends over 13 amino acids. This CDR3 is CASNPVGGNTIYF. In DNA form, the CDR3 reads TGTGCCAGCAACCCCGTGGGAGGGAACACCATATATTTT. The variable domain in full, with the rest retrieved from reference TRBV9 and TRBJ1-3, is DSGVTQTPKHLITATGQRVTLRCSPRSGDLSVYWYQQSLDQGLQFLIQYYNGEERAKGNILERFSAQQFPDLHSELNLSSLELGDSALYFCASNPVGGNTIYFGEGSWLTVV.